Included here is one TCR beta chain sequence, with context. Its target is unknown. Blood sampling took place at baseline, cycle 4 day 1, and cycle 7 day 1. The CDR3 runs to 13 residues. Germline V lookup: CDR1 SQVTM, CDR2 ANQGSEA. V gave up 7 bases and J gave up 1 base, with 11 bases separating them. These data are taken from a study of OX40 agonist ivuxolimab in advanced cancers. Study-wide context: An agonistic human IgG2 monoclonal antibody against OX40 (CD134) was given. Three dose-escalation patients had partial responses: one with hepatocellular carcinoma and two with cutaneous melanoma. Overall study findings and caveats: Expanded clones were, on average, more numerous in CD8+ T cells than in CD4+.

Some clones are missing from TCRdb's copy, which holds only in-frame ones; the method was immunoSEQ multiplex PCR. The table lists 45,000 to 60,000 clones, almost 90% of them singletons. The source is an adult with an advanced solid tumor such as melanoma, head and neck, liver or kidney cancer. This material consisted of CD4+ or CD8+ T cells sorted from blood, taken in a trial of the OX40 agonist ivuxolimab. This chain joins TRBV29-1 and TRBJ1-3; no firm D call. The CDR3 DNA reads TGCAGCGCCGCCTGGGGATCTGGAAACACCATATATTTT. Amino acids: CSAAWGSGNTIYF.